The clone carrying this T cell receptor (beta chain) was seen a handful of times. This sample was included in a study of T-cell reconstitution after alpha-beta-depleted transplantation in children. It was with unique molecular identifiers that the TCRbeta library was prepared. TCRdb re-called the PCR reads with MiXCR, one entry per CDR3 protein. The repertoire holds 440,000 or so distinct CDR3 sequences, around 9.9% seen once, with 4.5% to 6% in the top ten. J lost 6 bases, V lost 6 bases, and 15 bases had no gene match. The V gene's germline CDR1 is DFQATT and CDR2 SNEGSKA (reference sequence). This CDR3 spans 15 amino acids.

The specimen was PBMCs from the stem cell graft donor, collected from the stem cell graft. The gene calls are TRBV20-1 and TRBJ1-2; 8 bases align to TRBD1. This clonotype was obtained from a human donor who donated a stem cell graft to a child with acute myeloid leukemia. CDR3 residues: CSAVRQGRSWDGYTF. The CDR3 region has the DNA TGCAGTGCCGTTCGACAGGGGCGAAGTTGGGATGGCTACACCTTC.